Below, 28 T cell receptor beta chains from the same sample are listed, as sequenced in a study of T cell responses to AZD1222 COVID-19 vaccine (dated by TCRdb to the early 2020s). Library preparation employed the immunoSEQ multiplex PCR assay. TCRdb limited this immuneACCESS table to in-frame rearrangements with V and J called. A share of clones is missing; checked studies link under half to unresolved V genes, and the rest is unexplained. This sample lists approximately 150,000 clones; around 90% were detected once. The ten largest clonotypes hold about 3.3% of the sample. The time point label of this sample denotes: about 28 days (+/-7) after the second vaccine dose. The sample here was peripheral blood, taken 28 days after the second AZD1222 dose. The receptors come from an adult who received the AZD1222 COVID-19 vaccine.

The chain has TRBV7-2 and TRBJ2-1, with D hard to call. The CDR3 covers 12 residues. Trimming removed 5 bases from V and 7 bases from J, with 9 bases in between. The V gene's germline CDR1 is SGHTA and CDR2 FQGNSA. The CDR3 sequence is CASSHPNNEQFF. The CDR3 DNA follows: TGTGCCAGCAGCCACCCCAATAATGAGCAGTTCTTC.

The rearrangement joins TRBV5-1 to TRBJ2-7, with TRBD1 matching 7 bases. The J segment lost 1 base and the V segment lost 5 bases, leaving 3 bases of the junction unmatched. The CDR3 covers 13 residues. The germline CDR1 and CDR2 sequences are SGHRS and YFSETQ. DNA for the CDR3: TGCGCCAGCAGATGGGGACAGTCCTACGAGCAGTACTTC. Its translation: CASRWGQSYEQYF.

This chain uses TRBV7-9 with TRBJ2-5; 8 nucleotides line up with TRBD2. J gave up 1 base and V 0 bases, and 4 bases lay outside the gene matches. The CDR3 length is 16 residues. Germline V lookup: CDR1 SEHNR, CDR2 FQNEAQ (reference sequence). The chain's CDR3 is CASSLALADPQETQYF. In DNA form, the CDR3 reads TGTGCCAGCAGCTTAGCACTAGCGGACCCCCAAGAGACCCAGTACTTC.

V gene TRBV5-5 combines with J gene TRBJ2-7; 7 nucleotides agree with TRBD1. Germline V gives CDR1 SGHKS, CDR2 YYEKEE (reference sequence). Trimming cost V 3 bases and J 3 bases; bases outside gene matches: 3. The CDR3 is made up of 13 amino acids. The CDR3 is CASSYRGYYEQYF. CDR3 nucleotide sequence: TGTGCCAGCAGCTACAGGGGTTACTACGAGCAGTACTTC.

V is TRBV18 and J is TRBJ1-2, with 8 bases fitting TRBD1. V gave up 5 bases and J gave up 0 bases; unmatched junction bases: 8. From germline, CDR1 is KGHSH and CDR2 LQKENI. The CDR3 has 16 amino acids. The DNA of the CDR3 is TGTGCCAGCTCAACCCAGGGGGCTAGGACTAACTATGGCTACACCTTC. It specifies CASSTQGARTNYGYTF.

The chain employs TRBV10-1 and TRBJ2-1; 7 bases map to TRBD2. From germline, CDR1 is WNHNN and CDR2 SYGVQD (reference sequence). V shed 3 bases, J shed 8 bases, and the junction held 13 bases outside the gene matches. This CDR3 has 16 amino acids. CDR3 region: CASSDPRTSILDEQFF. The CDR3 coding sequence is TGCGCCAGCAGTGATCCCCGGACTAGTATTCTCGATGAGCAGTTCTTC.

The rearrangement uses TRBV7-9 and TRBJ1-1; tentatively, D is TRBD1 (5 bases). Germline V gene data show CDR1 as SEHNR and CDR2 as FQNEAQ (reference sequence). The CDR3 runs 15 residues. V was clipped by 3 bases and J by 0 bases, with 11 bases between them. The CDR3, as DNA: TGTGCCAGCAGCTTCGCGGGACGTATGAACACTGAAGCTTTCTTT. Amino acid sequence: CASSFAGRMNTEAFF.

The J gene is TRBJ2-7, the V gene TRBV15; possibly TRBD2 for D (5 bases). CDR1 and CDR2 from the germline V gene are LNHNV and YYDKDF (reference sequence). V shed 0 bases and J shed 2 bases, with 14 bases lying between them. The CDR3 length is 16 residues. The CDR3 loop reads CATSRDFPGLAYEQYF. The CDR3 DNA reads TGTGCCACCAGCAGAGATTTCCCGGGGTTGGCCTACGAGCAGTACTTC. The variable domain in full, with the rest retrieved from reference TRBV15 and TRBJ2-7, is DAMVIQNPRYQVTQFGKPVTLSCSQTLNHNVMYWYQQKSSQAPKLLFHYYDKDFNNEADTPDNFQSRRPNTSFCFLDIRSPGLGDTAMYLCATSRDFPGLAYEQYFGPGTRLTVT.

The CDR3 region is CASGLEGQGYQPQHF. The CDR3 DNA follows: TGTGCTAGTGGTTTGGAGGGACAGGGTTATCAGCCCCAGCATTTT. This chain uses TRBV12-5 with TRBJ1-5; 9 bases fit TRBD1. The CDR3 totals 15 residues. Germline V CDR1 and CDR2: LGHNT, FRNRAP. The V segment lost 1 base and the J segment 5 bases; nucleotides outside the gene matches: 3.

The CDR3 here is CASSQDDGQGVPSAYEQYF. Here the CDR3 DNA reads TGCGCCAGCAGCCAAGACGATGGACAGGGGGTTCCCTCCGCCTACGAGCAGTACTTC. This sequence joins TRBV4-1 and TRBJ2-7; 10 nucleotides match TRBD1. This CDR3 contains 19 residues. CDR1 MGHRA and CDR2 YSYEKL come from the germline V gene. The V segment lost 0 bases and the J segment 2 bases; nucleotides outside the gene matches: 13.

This rearrangement joins TRBV2 to TRBJ2-7, with TRBD1 matching over 8 bases. Looked up from germline, CDR1 is SNHLY and CDR2 is FYNNEI. CDR3 length: 14 amino acids. With V trimmed by 2 bases and J by 6 bases, 6 bases remained unmatched. The CDR3 DNA sequence: TGTGCCAGCAGTGAAAGACAGGGGCCAGGCGAGCAGTACTTC. It encodes CASSERQGPGEQYF.

The chain has TRBV29-1 and TRBJ2-1; D is uncertain. The CDR3 contains 14 residues. Trimming pared 4 bases from V and 2 bases from J, leaving 12 bases between. CDR1 is SQVTM, CDR2 ANQGSEA, per germline. The CDR3 nucleotides read TGCAGCGTTGTGGTCCGTAAGGCCTACAATGAGCAGTTCTTC. It specifies CSVVVRKAYNEQFF.

The V gene is TRBV2, the J gene TRBJ2-2; D gene uncertain. The CDR3 sequence is 15 residues long. Germline CDR1 reads SNHLY; CDR2 reads FYNNEI. V dropped 0 bases and J dropped 1 base, with 6 bases sitting between them. The CDR3 coding sequence is TGTGCCAGCAGTGAAGCGATCGTGAACACCGGGGAGCTGTTTTTT. Translation gives CASSEAIVNTGELFF.

This chain connects TRBV12-3 or TRBV12-4 to TRBJ2-1; 9 nucleotides align to TRBD2. The CDR3 sequence is 13 residues long. The V and J ends lost 5 bases and 5 bases, in that order; junction bases with no gene match: 1. CDR3 DNA: TGTGCCAGCAGTAGCGGGAGGAACAATGAGCAGTTCTTC. This sequence encodes CASSSGRNNEQFF.

Details on this clone: The junction shows a germline mismatch at one end, possibly a read error. This chain uses TRBV2 with TRBJ2-7; 8 bases agree with TRBD1. The CDR3 has 13 amino acids. Looked up from germline, CDR1 is SNHLY and CDR2 is FYNNEI. The CDR3 DNA is TGTGCCAGCAGTGCCGATCCGGGACAGGACCGGAGGTTC. This codes for CASSADPGQDRRF.

V usage is TRBV14 and J usage is TRBJ2-7; D gene ambiguous. Germline CDR1 is SGHDN and CDR2 is FVKESK. V was shortened by 1 base and J by 1 base, with 8 bases between the two germline ends. CDR3 length equals 14 residues. In DNA form, the CDR3 reads TGTGCCAGCAGCCAAGTTATGGCTTCCTACGAGCAGTACTTC. It encodes CASSQVMASYEQYF.

The rearrangement links TRBV6-5 to TRBJ2-7; 8 nucleotides align to TRBD2. This CDR3 has 15 amino acids. Looked up from germline, CDR1 is MNHEY and CDR2 is SVGAGI. Losses at the gene ends were 7 bases for V and 2 bases for J; bases not matched to a gene: 10. The DNA of the CDR3 is TGTGCCAGCACCTCAAGCGGGAGTCCCCCCTACGAGCAGTACTTC. Its protein product is CASTSSGSPPYEQYF.

The rearrangement joins TRBV24-1 to TRBJ2-1, with 10 bases lining up with TRBD2. V trimming: 2 bases; J trimming: 2 bases; junction bases outside the gene matches: 14. The CDR3 sequence is 20 residues long. Germline CDR1 and CDR2: KGHDR and SFDVKD. The CDR3 region is CATSDSPLSGRAVTYNEQFF. Written as DNA, the CDR3 is TGTGCCACCAGTGATTCTCCGCTCAGCGGGAGGGCCGTCACCTACAATGAGCAGTTCTTC.

This chain links TRBV6-5 with TRBJ1-2; 10 nucleotides agree with TRBD1. V was clipped by 8 bases and J by 13 bases; unmatched bases: 7. The CDR3 is 11 residues long. Germline V CDR1 and CDR2: MNHEY, SVGAGI. The CDR3 nucleotides read TGTGCCAGCCTGGACAGGGGGTGGGGCACCTTC. Amino acid sequence: CASLDRGWGTF.

The V call is TRBV12-3 or TRBV12-4, the J call TRBJ1-1; D is possibly TRBD1 (5 bases). V lost 2 bases and J lost 3, with 7 bases in between. The CDR3 extends over 13 amino acids. The CDR3 loop is CASSLRGDTEAFF. The CDR3 DNA is TGTGCCAGCAGTTTAAGGGGAGACACTGAAGCTTTCTTT.

The CDR3: CASSVHRDNQPQHF. The DNA for the CDR3 is TGTGCCAGTAGTGTCCACAGGGACAATCAGCCCCAGCATTTT. The chain links TRBV19 to TRBJ1-5; TRBD1 is a possible D gene (6 bases). CDR1 and CDR2 from the germline V gene are LNHDA and SQIVND (reference sequence). CDR3 length: 14 amino acids. V dropped 5 bases and J dropped 3 bases, with 11 bases sitting between them.

The rearrangement uses TRBV7-9 and TRBJ1-2, with D perhaps matching TRBD1 (5 bases). CDR3 length: 13 residues. The germline gives CDR1 SEHNR, CDR2 FQNEAQ (reference sequence). The V gene lost 1 base and the J gene lost 6 bases, with 9 bases spanning the gap. This chain's CDR3 is CASSLEGKNGYTF. The CDR3 DNA sequence: TGTGCCAGCAGCTTAGAGGGGAAAAATGGCTACACCTTC.

The chain couples TRBV2 to TRBJ1-5, with D tentatively TRBD1 (5 bases). The CDR3 is made up of 14 amino acids. V was pared by 4 bases and J by 2 bases, with 9 bases between. The V gene's germline CDR1 is SNHLY and CDR2 FYNNEI. The CDR3 sequence: CASSGGGGNQPQHF. CDR3 DNA: TGTGCCAGCAGTGGGGGCGGCGGCAATCAGCCCCAGCATTTT.

The chain couples TRBV30 to TRBJ1-2; 8 positions agree with TRBD1. The CDR3 spans 15 residues. From germline, CDR1 is GTSNPN and CDR2 SVGIG (reference sequence). The DNA of the CDR3 is TGTGCAGCCACTCCGGGTGGACAGGGAGTAGTTGGCTACACCTTC. Encoded protein: CAATPGGQGVVGYTF.

The chain recombines TRBV10-3 with TRBJ1-6; 8 bases are shared with TRBD1. V trimming: 6 bases; J trimming: 8 bases; junction bases outside the gene matches: 9. This CDR3 spans 15 amino acids. Germline V gene sequence: CDR1 ENHRY, CDR2 SYGVKD. CDR3 loop: CAISPSGGADSPLHF. CDR3 nucleotide sequence: TGTGCCATCAGCCCGTCAGGGGGCGCGGATTCACCCCTCCACTTT.

The rearrangement links TRBV6-6 to TRBJ2-7; the D gene is possibly TRBD2 (5 bases). V was trimmed by 7 bases and J by 2 bases, leaving 15 bases between them. The germline CDR1 and CDR2 sequences are MNHNY and SVGAGI (reference sequence). The CDR3 has 14 residues. The CDR3 sequence is CASNNGVLTYEQYF. DNA for the CDR3: TGTGCCAGCAATAACGGGGTGTTGACCTACGAGCAGTACTTC.

This clone has only a few counts. The rearrangement uses TRBV6-4 and TRBJ1-1; tentatively, D is TRBD1 (6 bases). V was shortened by 6 bases and J by 5 bases, with 19 bases between the two germline ends. The CDR3 runs to 15 residues. Germline V gene data show CDR1 as MRHNA and CDR2 as SNTAGT. The CDR3: CASRPSQGLGTEAFF. Here the CDR3 DNA reads TGTGCCAGCAGGCCTTCACAGGGCCTGGGGACTGAAGCTTTCTTT.

The rearrangement uses TRBV5-4 and TRBJ2-1; 9 nucleotides agree with TRBD2. V lost 5 bases to trimming and J lost 7 bases; unmatched junction nucleotides: 10. This CDR3 spans 15 amino acids. Germline V gene sequence: CDR1 SGHNT, CDR2 YYREEE (reference sequence). The CDR3 coding sequence is TGTGCCAGCAGTATCGGGTCCAGCGGGGGGAATGAGCAGTTCTTC. Translating gives CASSIGSSGGNEQFF.